The T cell receptor beta chain described here comes from a study of T cell responses to AZD1222 COVID-19 vaccine. Overall study findings and caveats: The sample set comprised mostly white British donors with more females, and clonal diversity was possibly underestimated. An increase in Spike-specific TCR breadth and depth was observed after two AZD1222 doses.

Trimming cost V 0 bases and J 4 bases, with 9 bases left between them. This CDR3 contains 14 residues. Germline CDR1 LNHNV, CDR2 YYDKDF (reference sequence). Measured with immunoSEQ multiplex PCR; TCRdb has only the in-frame clones, and not every one. The sample consists of 75,000 to 100,000 clones, 89% of them appearing once. Details on this clone: Antigen unknown.

The sequence was collected from an adult in good health. The V gene is TRBV15, the J gene TRBJ1-2; TRBD1 is a possible D gene (5 bases). Sequencing used peripheral blood, obtained on day 0 of AZD1222 vaccination. The CDR3: CATSRDRGSYGYTF. DNA of the CDR3: TGTGCCACCAGCAGAGATCGGGGGAGCTATGGCTACACCTTC. Full variable domain (outside the CDR3, taken from reference TRBV15 and TRBJ1-2): DAMVIQNPRYQVTQFGKPVTLSCSQTLNHNVMYWYQQKSSQAPKLLFHYYDKDFNNEADTPDNFQSRRPNTSFCFLDIRSPGLGDTAMYLCATSRDRGSYGYTFGSGTRLTVV.